The rows below give T cell receptor beta chains drawn from one sample of a study. TCRdb reanalysed the RT-PCR reads using MiXCR and keeps one entry per CDR3 protein. The table has 650,000 to 800,000 distinct CDR3 sequences, 14% seen once. The material sequenced was memory CD4+ T cells from blood. All receptors derive from a female donor in good health, serving as a healthy control. The CDR3 runs from the conserved cysteine through the conserved F or W. D genes are given only for firm matches. Clone size is shown for a subset of rows, as once, few, many or a class of expanded clone.

V gene: TRBV6-1; clone size: many; J gene: TRBJ2-2; D gene: TRBD1; CDR3 protein: CASSLRTGNTGELFF; CDR3 DNA: TGTGCCAGCAGTCTACGGACAGGGAACACCGGGGAGCTGTTTTTT
V gene: TRBV11-2; clone size: many; J gene: TRBJ2-5; D gene: -; CDR3 protein: CASSSQGRQETQYF; CDR3 DNA: TGTGCCAGCAGCTCTCAGGGTAGGCAAGAGACCCAGTACTTC
V gene: TRBV11-2; clone size: -; J gene: TRBJ2-7; D gene: TRBD1; CDR3 protein: CASSGIGQGASYEQYF; CDR3 DNA: TGTGCCAGCAGCGGAATTGGACAGGGGGCATCCTACGAGCAGTACTTC
V gene: TRBV6-2/TRBV6-3; clone size: many; J gene: TRBJ2-7; D gene: -; CDR3 protein: CASRLAANLGEQYF; CDR3 DNA: TGTGCCAGCAGATTAGCGGCTAACCTTGGCGAGCAGTACTTC
V gene: TRBV4-3; clone size: few; J gene: TRBJ1-3; D gene: -; CDR3 protein: CASSQDPYRNTIYF; CDR3 DNA: TGCGCCAGCAGCCAAGATCCCTACCGAAACACCATATATTTT
V gene: TRBV4-2; clone size: -; J gene: TRBJ2-7; D gene: TRBD2; CDR3 protein: CASSQDRGAGGVYEQYF; CDR3 DNA: TGTGCCAGCAGCCAAGATCGGGGAGCGGGAGGAGTCTACGAGCAGTACTTC
V gene: TRBV20-1; clone size: many; J gene: TRBJ2-7; D gene: -; CDR3 protein: CSARDRQTGAQYF; CDR3 DNA: TGCAGTGCTAGAGATCGACAAACCGGTGCGCAGTACTTC
V gene: TRBV5-8; clone size: many; J gene: TRBJ1-6; D gene: TRBD1; CDR3 protein: CASRMGQGESPLHF; CDR3 DNA: TGTGCCAGCAGAATGGGACAGGGTGAATCACCCCTCCACTTT
V gene: TRBV12-3/TRBV12-4; clone size: -; J gene: TRBJ1-2; D gene: -; CDR3 protein: CAQIKGEGDSGYTF; CDR3 DNA: TGTGCCCAAATCAAGGGGGAGGGGGACTCGGGCTACACCTTC
V gene: TRBV7-2; clone size: few; J gene: TRBJ2-1; D gene: TRBD2; CDR3 protein: CASSKTGLNYNEQFF; CDR3 DNA: TGTGCCAGCAGTAAGACGGGACTAAACTACAATGAGCAGTTCTTC
V gene: TRBV6-1; clone size: -; J gene: TRBJ1-1; D gene: -; CDR3 protein: CASRVGDGWNTEAFF; CDR3 DNA: TGTGCCAGCAGAGTAGGGGACGGTTGGAACACTGAAGCTTTCTTT
V gene: TRBV4-2; clone size: few; J gene: TRBJ1-4; D gene: TRBD1; CDR3 protein: CASSQGDRVVGEKLFF; CDR3 DNA: TGTGCCAGCAGCCAAGGCGACAGGGTAGTTGGAGAAAAACTGTTTTTT
V gene: TRBV15; clone size: -; J gene: TRBJ1-5; D gene: -; CDR3 protein: CATSLHPFQPQHF; CDR3 DNA: TGTGCCACCAGCCTCCACCCTTTTCAGCCCCAGCATTTT
V gene: TRBV5-1; clone size: -; J gene: TRBJ1-5; D gene: -; CDR3 protein: CASSWGGFDQPQHF; CDR3 DNA: TGCGCCAGCAGCTGGGGGGGTTTCGATCAGCCCCAGCATTTT
V gene: TRBV6-1; clone size: many; J gene: TRBJ2-3; D gene: -; CDR3 protein: CASRGLTGGADTQYF; CDR3 DNA: TGTGCCAGCAGGGGATTGACAGGAGGGGCAGATACGCAGTATTTT
V gene: TRBV5-1; clone size: few; J gene: TRBJ2-1; D gene: -; CDR3 protein: CASSRLGSYDPLYNEQFF; CDR3 DNA: TGCGCCAGCAGCCGATTAGGTTCCTACGACCCACTCTACAATGAGCAGTTCTTC
V gene: TRBV5-8; clone size: few; J gene: TRBJ1-2; D gene: TRBD1; CDR3 protein: CASSLFLGQGNDGYTF; CDR3 DNA: TGTGCCAGCAGCTTATTCCTGGGACAGGGCAATGACGGCTACACCTTC
V gene: TRBV29-1; clone size: few; J gene: TRBJ1-1; D gene: -; CDR3 protein: CSPFQIENTEAFF; CDR3 DNA: TGCAGCCCCTTCCAAATAGAGAACACTGAAGCTTTCTTT
V gene: TRBV4-3; clone size: -; J gene: TRBJ2-3; D gene: TRBD2; CDR3 protein: CASSQTAGVATDTQYF; CDR3 DNA: TGCGCCAGCAGCCAAACAGCGGGAGTGGCCACAGATACGCAGTATTTT
V gene: TRBV18; clone size: few; J gene: TRBJ1-1; D gene: -; CDR3 protein: CASSPITDTEAFF; CDR3 DNA: TGTGCCAGCTCACCAATTACCGACACTGAAGCTTTCTTT